The rows below give T cell receptor beta chains drawn from one sample of a study of T-cell reconstitution after alpha-beta-depleted transplantation in children. Each CDR3 protein gets one entry after TCRdb re-called the PCR reads with MiXCR. In the table there are approximately 230,000 distinct CDR3 sequences, more than 20% of which are singletons. The material was PBMCs, mostly from graft donor cells, obtained 360 days after TCRalphabeta/CD19-depleted stem cell transplant. The receptors derive from a female patient aged 2-15 years who had a stem cell transplant for congenital amegakaryocytic thrombocytopenia, so the T cells may come from the graft donor. CDR3s include the opening cysteine and the closing phenylalanine or tryptophan. The order of the fields is J gene, clone size, CDR3 length, V gene, CDR3 protein. Expanded clones get a size class; other rows say once, few or many, or leave the size out.

TRBJ2-1	NA	16	TRBV7-8	CASSLVPLAGSVEQFF
TRBJ2-1	many	15	TRBV29-1	CSVEDRLAAYNEQFF
TRBJ2-4	NA	11	TRBV29-1	CSVIRGNIQYF
TRBJ2-1	few	14	TRBV28	CASSSLWQNNEQFF
TRBJ2-7	NA	16	TRBV7-8	CASSLASAGGPYEQYF
TRBJ2-7	NA	16	TRBV4-2	CASSQDWDLSSYEQYF
TRBJ1-6	NA	15	TRBV5-6	CASSFLDQVNSPLHF
TRBJ2-5	NA	13	TRBV5-1	CASSPGPFETQYF
TRBJ2-3	NA	13	TRBV7-9	CASSLRISDTQYF
TRBJ2-5	NA	14	TRBV10-3	CATRQGEVQETQYF
TRBJ2-1	few	16	TRBV4-1	CASSQDLGVPYNEQFF
TRBJ1-2	NA	18	TRBV11-2	CASSARWDRVGTNYGYTF
TRBJ1-3	few	15	TRBV4-1	CASSHRTNSGNTIYF
TRBJ2-4	many	14	TRBV6-2/TRBV6-3	CASTEGGLENIQYF
TRBJ2-5	NA	14	TRBV29-1	CSVEPSGGLETQYF
TRBJ1-3	few	15	TRBV12-3/TRBV12-4	CASSLRTVSGNTIYF
TRBJ1-1	many	14	TRBV29-1	CSAIEARLNTEAFF
TRBJ2-7	few	15	TRBV6-1	CASSKSGVSSYEQYF
TRBJ2-2	NA	15	TRBV6-4	CASSDPTGYTGELFF
TRBJ2-4	NA	13	TRBV7-8	CASSEGQGHIQYF
TRBJ2-3	few	14	TRBV24-1	CATSALTTGSKQYF
TRBJ2-1	few	14	TRBV7-8	CASSSARDINEQFF
TRBJ1-4	few	13	TRBV20-1	CSAGRQGARGLFF
TRBJ2-7	few	11	TRBV29-1	CSVVWLYEQYF
TRBJ2-5	few	14	TRBV11-2	CASSPGTQQETQYF
TRBJ2-2	NA	15	TRBV13	CASSRPGLATGELFF
TRBJ1-4	NA	16	TRBV12-3/TRBV12-4	CASSLDIESTNEKLFF
TRBJ2-3	NA	17	TRBV2	CASSEDNIAGSPDTQYF
TRBJ2-7	NA	14	TRBV28	CASSTETGIHEQYF
TRBJ1-1	few	14	TRBV29-1	CSVGGRARNTEAFF
TRBJ2-3	few	14	TRBV12-3/TRBV12-4	CASSLAEMADTQYF
TRBJ1-5	few	13	TRBV20-1	CSATWLSNQPQHF
TRBJ1-1	NA	15	TRBV28	CASSLPGKMNTEAFF
TRBJ2-5	many	13	TRBV2	CASSRTLQETQYF
TRBJ2-5	few	19	TRBV11-1	CASSLNVGDLRRSWETQYF
TRBJ1-1	few	13	TRBV7-3	CASKSRVNTEAFF
TRBJ2-7	few	14	TRBV12-3/TRBV12-4	CASRPRGAKYEQYF
TRBJ2-3	NA	15	TRBV9	CASSVSGTRKDTQYF
TRBJ1-5	NA	14	TRBV30	CAWSDGPRGQPQHF
TRBJ2-5	NA	16	TRBV12-3/TRBV12-4	CASSFSGRGVQETQYF
TRBJ2-5	few	15	TRBV11-2	CASSLLAGVQETQYF
TRBJ2-1	NA	14	TRBV20-1	CSASASASYNEQFF
TRBJ2-1	few	16	TRBV20-1	CSAIIRGLGSYNEQFF
TRBJ2-1	few	13	TRBV29-1	CSGRTSGNAEQFF
TRBJ2-2	NA	15	TRBV4-1	CASSQAVTGTGDLFF
TRBJ1-1	many	14	TRBV12-3/TRBV12-4	CASSYGTINTEAFF
TRBJ2-7	NA	15	TRBV6-2/TRBV6-3	CASSSPGQGTFEQYF
TRBJ1-5	few	17	TRBV4-1	CASSQDPGQGGNQPQHF
TRBJ1-4	NA	14	TRBV12-3/TRBV12-4	CASSPGQGIEKLFF
TRBJ2-3	NA	15	TRBV15	CATSKIAVSTDTQYF
TRBJ1-1	NA	13	TRBV28	CASSSGENTEAFF